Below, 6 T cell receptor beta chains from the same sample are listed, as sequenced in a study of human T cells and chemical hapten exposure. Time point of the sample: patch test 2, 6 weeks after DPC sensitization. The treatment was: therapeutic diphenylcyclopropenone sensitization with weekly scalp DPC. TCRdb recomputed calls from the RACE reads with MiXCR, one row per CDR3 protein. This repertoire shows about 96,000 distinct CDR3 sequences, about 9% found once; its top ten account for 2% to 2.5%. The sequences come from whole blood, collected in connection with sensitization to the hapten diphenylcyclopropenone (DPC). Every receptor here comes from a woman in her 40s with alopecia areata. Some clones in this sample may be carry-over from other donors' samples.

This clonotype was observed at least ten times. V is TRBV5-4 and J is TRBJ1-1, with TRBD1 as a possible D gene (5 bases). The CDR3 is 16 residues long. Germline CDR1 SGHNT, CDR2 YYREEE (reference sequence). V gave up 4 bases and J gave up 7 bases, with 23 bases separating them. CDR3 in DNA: TGTGCCAGCAGCGGGGAGGGGCCAGGGTTGCTCGGTGAAGCTTTCTTT. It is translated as CASSGEGPGLLGEAFF.

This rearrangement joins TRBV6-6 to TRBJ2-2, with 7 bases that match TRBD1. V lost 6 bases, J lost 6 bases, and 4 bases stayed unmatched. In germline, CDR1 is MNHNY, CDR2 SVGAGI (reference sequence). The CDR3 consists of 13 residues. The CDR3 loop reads CASRLRGSGELFF. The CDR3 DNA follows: TGTGCCAGCAGGCTCAGGGGGTCCGGGGAGCTGTTTTTT.

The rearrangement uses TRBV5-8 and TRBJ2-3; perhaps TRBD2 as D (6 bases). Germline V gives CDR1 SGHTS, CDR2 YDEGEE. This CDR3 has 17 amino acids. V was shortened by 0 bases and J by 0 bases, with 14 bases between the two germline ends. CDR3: CASSLARTTTSTDTQYF. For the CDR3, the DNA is TGTGCCAGCAGCTTGGCCAGGACTACGACCAGCACAGATACGCAGTATTTT.

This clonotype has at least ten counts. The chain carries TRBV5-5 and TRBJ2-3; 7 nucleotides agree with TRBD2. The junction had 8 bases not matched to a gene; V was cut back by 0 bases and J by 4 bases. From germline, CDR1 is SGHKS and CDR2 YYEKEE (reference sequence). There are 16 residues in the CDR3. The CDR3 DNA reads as TGTGCCAGCAGCTTGGCGCCTAGCGGAGGTGCAGATACGCAGTATTTT. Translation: CASSLAPSGGADTQYF.

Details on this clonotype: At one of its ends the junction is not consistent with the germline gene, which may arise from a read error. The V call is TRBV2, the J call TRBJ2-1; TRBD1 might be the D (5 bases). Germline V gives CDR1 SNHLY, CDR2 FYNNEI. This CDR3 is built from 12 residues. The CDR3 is CVSSKGYNEQFF. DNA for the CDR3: TGTGTCAGCAGCAAGGGGTACAATGAGCAGTTCTTC.

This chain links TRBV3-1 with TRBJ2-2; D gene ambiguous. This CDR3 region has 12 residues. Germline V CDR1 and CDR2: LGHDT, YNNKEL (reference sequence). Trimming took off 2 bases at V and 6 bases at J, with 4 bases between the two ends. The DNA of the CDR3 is TGTGCCAGCAGCCAAATGCCCGGGGAGCTGTTTTTT. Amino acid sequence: CASSQMPGELFF.